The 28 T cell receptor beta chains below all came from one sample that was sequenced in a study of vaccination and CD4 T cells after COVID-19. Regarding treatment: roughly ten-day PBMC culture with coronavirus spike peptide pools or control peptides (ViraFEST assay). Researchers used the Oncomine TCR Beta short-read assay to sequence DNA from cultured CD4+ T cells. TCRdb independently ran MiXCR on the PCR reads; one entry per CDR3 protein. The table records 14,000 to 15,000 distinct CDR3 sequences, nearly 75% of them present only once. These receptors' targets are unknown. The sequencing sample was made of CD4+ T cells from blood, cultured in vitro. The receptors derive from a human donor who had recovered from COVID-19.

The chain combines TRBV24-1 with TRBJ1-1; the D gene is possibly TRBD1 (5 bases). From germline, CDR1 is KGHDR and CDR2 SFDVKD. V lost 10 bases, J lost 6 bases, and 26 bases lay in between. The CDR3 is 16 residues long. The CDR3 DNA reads TGTGCCACTTCTCGAGGGTCCCTTGGGGGTGGAGCTGAAGCTTTCTTT. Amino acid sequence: CATSRGSLGGGAEAFF.

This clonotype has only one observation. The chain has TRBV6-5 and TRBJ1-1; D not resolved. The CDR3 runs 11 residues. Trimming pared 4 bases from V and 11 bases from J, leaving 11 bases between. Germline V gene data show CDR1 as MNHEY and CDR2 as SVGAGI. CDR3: CASSSGLWAFF. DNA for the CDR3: TGTGCCAGCAGTTCGGGCTTATGGGCTTTCTTT.

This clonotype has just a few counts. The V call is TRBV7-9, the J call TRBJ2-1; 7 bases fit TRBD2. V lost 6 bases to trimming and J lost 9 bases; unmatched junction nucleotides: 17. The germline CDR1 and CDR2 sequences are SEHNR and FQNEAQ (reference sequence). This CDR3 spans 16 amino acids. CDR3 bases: TGTGCCAGCAGAGCCCCCTGGCGGGAGCCGGTAGGTGAGCAGTTCTTC. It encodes CASRAPWREPVGEQFF. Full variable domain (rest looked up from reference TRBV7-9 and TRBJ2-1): DTGVSQNPRHKITKRGQNVTFRCDPISEHNRLYWYRQTLGQGPEFLTYFQNEAQLEKSRLLSDRFSAERPKGSFSTLEIQRTEQGDSAMYLCASRAPWREPVGEQFFGPGTRLTVL.

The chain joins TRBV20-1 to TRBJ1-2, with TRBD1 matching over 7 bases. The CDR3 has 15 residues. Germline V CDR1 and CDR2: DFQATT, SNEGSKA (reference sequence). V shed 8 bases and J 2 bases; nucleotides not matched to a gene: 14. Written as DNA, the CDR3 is TGCAGTCCCGACAACCGACCGGGACAGAACTATGGCTACACCTTC. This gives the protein CSPDNRPGQNYGYTF.

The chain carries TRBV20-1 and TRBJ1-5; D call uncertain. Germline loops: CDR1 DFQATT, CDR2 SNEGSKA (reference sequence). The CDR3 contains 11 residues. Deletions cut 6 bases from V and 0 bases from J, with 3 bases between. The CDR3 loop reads CSAPSNQPQHF. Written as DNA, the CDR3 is TGCAGTGCCCCTAGCAATCAGCCCCAGCATTTT.

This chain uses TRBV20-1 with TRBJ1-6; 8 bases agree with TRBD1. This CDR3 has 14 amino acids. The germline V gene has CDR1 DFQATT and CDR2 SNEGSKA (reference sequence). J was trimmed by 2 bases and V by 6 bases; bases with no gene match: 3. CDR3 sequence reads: CSAEQGAYNSPLHF. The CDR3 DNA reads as TGCAGTGCGGAACAGGGGGCCTATAATTCACCCCTCCACTTT.

CDR3 loop: CASSLMDSPYNEQFF. CDR3 sequence (DNA): TGTGCCAGCAGCTTAATGGACAGCCCCTACAATGAGCAGTTCTTC. V gene TRBV7-2 combines with J gene TRBJ2-1; D may be TRBD1 (6 bases). This CDR3 is 15 amino acids long. Germline values: CDR1 SGHTA, CDR2 FQGNSA. Trimming cost V 2 bases and J 2 bases, with 10 bases left between them. Full variable domain (remainder filled in from reference TRBV7-2 and TRBJ2-1): GAGVSQSPSNKVTEKGKDVELRCDPISGHTALYWYRQSLGQGLEFLIYFQGNSAPDKSGLPSDRFSAERTGGSVSTLTIQRTQQEDSAVYLCASSLMDSPYNEQFFGPGTRLTVL.

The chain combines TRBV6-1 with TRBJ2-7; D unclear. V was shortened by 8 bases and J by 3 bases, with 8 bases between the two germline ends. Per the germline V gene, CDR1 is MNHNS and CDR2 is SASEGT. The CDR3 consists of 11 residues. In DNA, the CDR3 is TGTGCCAGCTCGGGCAGCTACGAGCAGTACTTC. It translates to CASSGSYEQYF.

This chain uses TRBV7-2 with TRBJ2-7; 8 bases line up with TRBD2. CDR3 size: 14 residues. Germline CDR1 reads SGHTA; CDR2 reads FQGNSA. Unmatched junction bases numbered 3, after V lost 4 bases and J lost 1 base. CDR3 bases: TGTGCCAGCAGCTCGAGCGGGAGTTCCTACGAGCAGTACTTC. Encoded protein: CASSSSGSSYEQYF.

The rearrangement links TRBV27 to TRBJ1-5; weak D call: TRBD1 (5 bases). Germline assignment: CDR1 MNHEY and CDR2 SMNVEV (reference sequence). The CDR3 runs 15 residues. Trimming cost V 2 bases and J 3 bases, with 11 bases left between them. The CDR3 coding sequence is TGTGCCAGCAGTTTAACAGACAGTATCAATCAGCCCCAGCATTTT. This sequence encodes CASSLTDSINQPQHF.

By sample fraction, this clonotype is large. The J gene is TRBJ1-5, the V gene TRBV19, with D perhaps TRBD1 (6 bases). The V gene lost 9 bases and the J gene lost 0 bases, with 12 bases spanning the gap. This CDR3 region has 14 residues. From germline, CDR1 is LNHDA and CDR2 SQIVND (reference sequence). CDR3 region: CASRQAYSNQPQHF. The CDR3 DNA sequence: TGTGCCAGCCGACAGGCTTATAGCAATCAGCCCCAGCATTTT.

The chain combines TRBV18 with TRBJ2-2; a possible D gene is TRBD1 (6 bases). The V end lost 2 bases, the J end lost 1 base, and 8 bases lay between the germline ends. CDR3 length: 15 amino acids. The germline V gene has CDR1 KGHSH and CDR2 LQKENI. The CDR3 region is CASSPKTGNTGELFF. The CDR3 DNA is TGTGCCAGCTCACCAAAGACAGGGAACACCGGGGAGCTGTTTTTT.

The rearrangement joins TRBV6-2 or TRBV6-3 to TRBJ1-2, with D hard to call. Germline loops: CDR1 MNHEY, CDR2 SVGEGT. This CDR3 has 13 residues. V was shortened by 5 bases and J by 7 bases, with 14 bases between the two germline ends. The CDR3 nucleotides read TGTGCCAGCAGTCCCTTGAGCTATGGTGGCTACACCTTC. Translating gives CASSPLSYGGYTF.

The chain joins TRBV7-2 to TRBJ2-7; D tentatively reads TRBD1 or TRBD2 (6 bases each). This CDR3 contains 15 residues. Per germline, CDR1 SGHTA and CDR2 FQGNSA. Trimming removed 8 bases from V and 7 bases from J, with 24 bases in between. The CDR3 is CASAPEGGVLGEQYF. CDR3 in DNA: TGTGCCAGCGCGCCCGAGGGGGGCGTCCTTGGAGAGCAGTACTTC. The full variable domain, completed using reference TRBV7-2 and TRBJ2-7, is GAGVSQSPSNKVTEKGKDVELRCDPISGHTALYWYRQSLGQGLEFLIYFQGNSAPDKSGLPSDRFSAERTGGSVSTLTIQRTQQEDSAVYLCASAPEGGVLGEQYFGPGTRLTVT.

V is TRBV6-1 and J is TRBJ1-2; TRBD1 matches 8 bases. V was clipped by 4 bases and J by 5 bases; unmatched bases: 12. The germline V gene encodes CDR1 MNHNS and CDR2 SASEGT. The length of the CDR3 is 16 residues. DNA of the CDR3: TGTGCCAGCAGTGCGCGACCGGGACAGGTCTTTTATGGCTACACCTTC. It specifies CASSARPGQVFYGYTF.

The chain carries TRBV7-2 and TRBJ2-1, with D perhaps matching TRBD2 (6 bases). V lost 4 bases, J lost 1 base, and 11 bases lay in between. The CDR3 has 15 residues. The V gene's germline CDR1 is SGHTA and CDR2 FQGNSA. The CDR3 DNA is TGTGCCAGCAGCTCTACGGGACTTTCCTACAATGAGCAGTTCTTC. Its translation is CASSSTGLSYNEQFF.

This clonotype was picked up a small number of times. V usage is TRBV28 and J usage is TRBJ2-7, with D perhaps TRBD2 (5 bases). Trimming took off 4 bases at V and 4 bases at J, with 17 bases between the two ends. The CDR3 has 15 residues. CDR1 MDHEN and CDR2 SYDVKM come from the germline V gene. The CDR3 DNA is TGTGCCAGCAGTTCAGGCCGGGAAGTAAAGTACGAGCAGTACTTC. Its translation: CASSSGREVKYEQYF.

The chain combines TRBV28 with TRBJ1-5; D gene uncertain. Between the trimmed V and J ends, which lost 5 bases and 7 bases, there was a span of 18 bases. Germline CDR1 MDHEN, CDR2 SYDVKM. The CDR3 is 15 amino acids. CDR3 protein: CASSTRRTSGQPQHF. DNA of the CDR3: TGTGCCAGCAGTACACGACGGACCTCGGGGCAGCCCCAGCATTTT.

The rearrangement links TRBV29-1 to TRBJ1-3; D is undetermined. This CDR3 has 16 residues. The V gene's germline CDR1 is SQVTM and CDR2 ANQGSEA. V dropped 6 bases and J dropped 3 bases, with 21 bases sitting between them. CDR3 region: CSVERVGGGYGNTIYF. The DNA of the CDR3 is TGCAGCGTCGAGAGGGTAGGAGGAGGATATGGAAACACCATATATTTT.

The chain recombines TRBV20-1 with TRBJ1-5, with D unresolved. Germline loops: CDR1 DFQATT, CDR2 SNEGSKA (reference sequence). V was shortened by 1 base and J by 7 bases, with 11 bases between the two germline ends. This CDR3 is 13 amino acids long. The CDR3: CSARVGMWQPQHF. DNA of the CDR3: TGCAGTGCTAGAGTCGGGATGTGGCAGCCCCAGCATTTT.

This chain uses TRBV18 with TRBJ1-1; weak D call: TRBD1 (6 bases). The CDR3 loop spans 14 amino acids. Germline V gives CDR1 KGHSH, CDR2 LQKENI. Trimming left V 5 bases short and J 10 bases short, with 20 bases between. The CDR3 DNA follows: TGTGCCAGCTCAACACGAACCGGGACACTGGCAGCTTTCTTT. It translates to CASSTRTGTLAAFF.

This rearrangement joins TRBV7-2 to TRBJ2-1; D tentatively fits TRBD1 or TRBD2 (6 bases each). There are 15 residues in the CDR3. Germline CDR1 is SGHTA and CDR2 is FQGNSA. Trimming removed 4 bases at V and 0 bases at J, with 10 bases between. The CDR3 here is CASSSRDNSYNEQFF. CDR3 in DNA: TGTGCCAGCAGCTCGCGGGACAACTCCTACAATGAGCAGTTCTTC.

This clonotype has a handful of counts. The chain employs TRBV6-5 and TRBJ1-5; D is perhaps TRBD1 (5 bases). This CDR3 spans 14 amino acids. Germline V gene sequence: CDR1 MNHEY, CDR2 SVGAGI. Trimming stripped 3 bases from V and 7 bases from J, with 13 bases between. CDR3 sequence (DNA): TGTGCCAGCAGTTATTTGGGGCCTGAACAGCCCCAGCATTTT. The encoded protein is CASSYLGPEQPQHF.

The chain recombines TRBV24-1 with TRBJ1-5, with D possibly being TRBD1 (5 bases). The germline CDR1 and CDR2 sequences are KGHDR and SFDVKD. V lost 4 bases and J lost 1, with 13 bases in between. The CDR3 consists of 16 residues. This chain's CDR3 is CATSDGRTPSNQPQHF. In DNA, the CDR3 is TGTGCCACCAGTGACGGACGGACACCGAGCAATCAGCCCCAGCATTTT.

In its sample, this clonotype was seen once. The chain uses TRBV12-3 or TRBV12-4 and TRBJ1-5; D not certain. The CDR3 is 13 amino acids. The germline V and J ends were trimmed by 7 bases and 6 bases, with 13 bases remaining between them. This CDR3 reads CASTQGLGQPQHF. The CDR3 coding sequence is TGTGCCAGCACCCAAGGGTTGGGTCAGCCCCAGCATTTT.

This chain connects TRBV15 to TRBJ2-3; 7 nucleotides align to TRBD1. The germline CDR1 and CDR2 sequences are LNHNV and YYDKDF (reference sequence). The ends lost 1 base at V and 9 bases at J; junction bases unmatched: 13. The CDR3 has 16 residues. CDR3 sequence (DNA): TGTGCCACCAGCAGAGGGGGGCGACAGGGAACCGGCACGCAGTATTTT. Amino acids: CATSRGGRQGTGTQYF.

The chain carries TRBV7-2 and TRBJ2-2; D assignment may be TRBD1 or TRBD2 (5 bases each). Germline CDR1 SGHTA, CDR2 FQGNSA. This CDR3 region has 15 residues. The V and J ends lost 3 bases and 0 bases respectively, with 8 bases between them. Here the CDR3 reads CASSLGETNTGELFF. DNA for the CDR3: TGTGCCAGCAGCTTGGGGGAGACGAACACCGGGGAGCTGTTTTTT.

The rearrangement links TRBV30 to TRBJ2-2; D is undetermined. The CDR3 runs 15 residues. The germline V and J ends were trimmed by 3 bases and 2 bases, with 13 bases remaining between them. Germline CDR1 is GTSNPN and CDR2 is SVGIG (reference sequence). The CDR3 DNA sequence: TGTGCCTGGAGGACACAGCCCTTAAACACCGGGGAGCTGTTTTTT. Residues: CAWRTQPLNTGELFF.